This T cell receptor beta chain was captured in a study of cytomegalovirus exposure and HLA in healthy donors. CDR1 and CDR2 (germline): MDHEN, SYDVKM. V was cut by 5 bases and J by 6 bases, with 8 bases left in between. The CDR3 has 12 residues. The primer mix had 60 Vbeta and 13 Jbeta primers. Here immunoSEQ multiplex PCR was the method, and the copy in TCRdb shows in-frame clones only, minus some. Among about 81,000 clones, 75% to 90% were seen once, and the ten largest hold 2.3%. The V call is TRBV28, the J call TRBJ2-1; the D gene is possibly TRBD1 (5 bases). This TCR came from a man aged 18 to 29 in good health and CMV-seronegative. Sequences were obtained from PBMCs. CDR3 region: CASSVRGNEQFF. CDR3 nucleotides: TGTGCCAGCAGTGTTAGGGGCAATGAGCAGTTCTTC. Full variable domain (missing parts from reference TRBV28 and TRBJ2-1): DVKVTQSSRYLVKRTGEKVFLECVQDMDHENMFWYRQDPGLGLRLIYFSYDVKMKEKGDIPEGYSVSREKKERFSLILESASTNQTSMYLCASSVRGNEQFFGPGTRLTVL.